These 10 T cell receptor beta chains were all obtained from the same sample, sequenced in a study of blood T cell repertoires in COVID-19. The repertoire was sequenced with immunoSEQ multiplex PCR; TCRdb's copy has only in-frame clones and lacks some. The sample records 90,000 to 110,000 clones, around 81% being singletons. The sample was peripheral blood. These receptors were collected from a human donor in a cohort sampled during active or convalescent COVID-19.

This clone appeared a few times. The J gene is TRBJ1-1, the V gene TRBV27; TRBD1 aligns across 9 bases. Germline V gene data show CDR1 as MNHEY and CDR2 as SMNVEV (reference sequence). The CDR3 covers 14 residues. With V trimmed by 1 base and J by 3 bases, 0 bases remained unmatched. CDR3 in DNA: TGTGCCAGCAGTTTATGGACAGGGGACACTGAAGCTTTCTTT. It translates to CASSLWTGDTEAFF.

The chain links TRBV18 to TRBJ1-6; D perhaps matches TRBD1 (6 bases). The germline gives CDR1 KGHSH, CDR2 LQKENI. CDR3 length equals 18 residues. V was trimmed by 2 bases and J by 0 bases, leaving 14 bases between them. The CDR3 protein is CASSPARQDISYNSPLHF. The CDR3 coding sequence is TGTGCCAGCTCACCAGCTCGACAGGATATCTCCTATAATTCACCCCTCCACTTT.

The chain couples TRBV25-1 to TRBJ2-5, with D possibly TRBD2 on 6 matching bases. CDR3 length: 14 amino acids. V lost 4 bases to trimming and J lost 5 bases, with 14 bases between them. Per germline, CDR1 MGHDK and CDR2 SYGVNS. CDR3 DNA: TGTGCCAGCAGTGTCGGGAGTTGGGGTGAGACCCAGTACTTC. It codes for CASSVGSWGETQYF.

This clone was counted a few times. J is TRBJ1-5 and V is TRBV10-3; 9 positions match TRBD1. The CDR3 contains 15 residues. Germline V gives CDR1 ENHRY, CDR2 SYGVKD. The trim removed 4 bases at V and 5 bases at J, leaving 6 bases unmatched. As DNA, the CDR3 is TGTGCCATCAGTGCCTCATGGACAGGGGATCAGCCCCAGCATTTT. Its protein product is CAISASWTGDQPQHF.

The chain is built from TRBV6-5 and TRBJ1-4, with 11 bases fitting TRBD1. Germline V gene sequence: CDR1 MNHEY, CDR2 SVGAGI. V lost 2 bases and J lost 6; bases outside the gene matches: 2. The CDR3 sequence is 15 residues long. CDR3 in DNA: TGTGCCAGCAGTTACCGGGGACAGGGGGATGAAAAACTGTTTTTT. Its translation: CASSYRGQGDEKLFF.

V is TRBV5-1 and J is TRBJ1-1; 7 positions match TRBD1. The germline CDR1 and CDR2 sequences are SGHRS and YFSETQ. This CDR3 region has 15 residues. V shed 0 bases, J shed 5 bases, and the junction held 7 bases outside the gene matches. CDR3 sequence: CASSLGTGIGTEAFF. The CDR3 DNA sequence: TGCGCCAGCAGCTTGGGGACAGGAATCGGGACTGAAGCTTTCTTT.

The chain employs TRBV7-2 and TRBJ1-4, with D unclear. Germline V gives CDR1 SGHTA, CDR2 FQGNSA. The CDR3 sequence is 15 residues long. The V and J ends lost 4 bases and 0 bases respectively, with 9 bases between them. CDR3 DNA: TGTGCCAGCAGCTCAGACTTAGCAACTAATGAAAAACTGTTTTTT. Translated: CASSSDLATNEKLFF. Combining the CDR3 with reference TRBV7-2 and TRBJ1-4 gives the whole variable domain GAGVSQSPSNKVTEKGKDVELRCDPISGHTALYWYRQSLGQGLEFLIYFQGNSAPDKSGLPSDRFSAERTGGSVSTLTIQRTQQEDSAVYLCASSSDLATNEKLFFGSGTQLSVL.

The V call is TRBV9, the J call TRBJ2-1; D is possibly TRBD2 (5 bases). Trimming left V 1 base short and J 7 bases short, with 15 bases between. This CDR3 is 15 amino acids long. Per the germline V gene, CDR1 is SGDLS and CDR2 is YYNGEE. CDR3 residues: CASSVWEFSFNEQFF. Written as DNA, the CDR3 is TGTGCCAGCAGCGTATGGGAGTTTAGTTTTAATGAGCAGTTCTTC.

This chain joins TRBV6-5 and TRBJ2-7, with TRBD2 as a possible D gene (6 bases). Germline CDR1 reads MNHEY; CDR2 reads SVGAGI. The CDR3 runs to 16 residues. Trimming cost V 0 bases and J 4 bases, with 16 bases left between them. This chain's CDR3 is CASSYSNRGSGYEQYF. DNA for the CDR3: TGTGCCAGCAGTTACTCGAATCGGGGGAGCGGGTACGAGCAGTACTTC.

This rearrangement joins TRBV6-5 to TRBJ2-1; D gene uncertain. The CDR3 spans 15 residues. Per germline, CDR1 MNHEY and CDR2 SVGAGI. The V gene lost 0 bases and the J gene lost 5 bases, with 11 bases spanning the gap. This CDR3 is CASSYSRQLNNEQFF. As DNA, the CDR3 is TGTGCCAGCAGTTACTCGAGGCAGCTTAACAATGAGCAGTTCTTC.